The 25 T cell receptor beta chains presented below share a single source sample, sequenced in a study of tumor-infiltrating lymphocytes in primary liver carcinoma. Germline DNA was also extracted, and blood RNA derived from unsorted whole blood. The input was 450 to 550 ng total RNA; TCR beta cDNA was made from it with a constant-region primer. Slightly modified ARM-PCR with three nested multiplex PCR rounds yielded TCR beta libraries. The two initial PCR rounds, about 9 cycles each, used TRBV1-TRBV30 forward and C-beta reverse primers. TCRdb re-analysed the multiplex PCR reads in MiXCR, keeping a single row per CDR3 protein. The sample carries 300,000 to 400,000 distinct CDR3 sequences, about two thirds recorded once. The sample taken for sequencing was peripheral blood. These TCRs come from a man aged 40-50 years with primary liver carcinoma and hepatitis B virus infection.

As to this clonotype: A read error may be the cause here, since a much bigger clone is one base away. V and J are TRBV12-3 or TRBV12-4 and TRBJ2-1; 9 bases fit TRBD2. This CDR3 has 14 residues. The ends lost 10 bases at V and 2 bases at J; junction bases unmatched: 6. Here the CDR3 reads CAIRLAAPYNEQFF. The CDR3 DNA sequence: TGTGCCATCAGACTAGCGGCCCCCTACAATGAGCAGTTCTTC.

This clonotype turned up a few times. CDR3 residues: CATDELTSGTYYEQYF. In nucleotides, the CDR3 is TGTGCCACCGACGAACTCACTAGCGGGACTTACTACGAGCAGTACTTC. The chain is built from TRBV6-1 and TRBJ2-7; 10 nucleotides line up with TRBD2. The germline V gene encodes CDR1 MNHNS and CDR2 SASEGT. There are 16 residues in the CDR3. The V gene end was trimmed by 10 bases and the J gene end by 3 bases; junction bases not matched to a gene: 15.

Notes on this clonotype: Its ends do not fully match the called genes, so a read error is possible. The chain has TRBV6-1 and TRBJ1-2; a possible D gene is TRBD1 (5 bases). The CDR3 sequence is 15 residues long. CDR1 MNHNS and CDR2 SASEGT come from the germline V gene. CDR3 amino acids: CARSDTMGRAVDYTF. CDR3 nucleotides: TGTGCCAGAAGTGATACGATGGGGCGCGCGGTTGACTACACCTTC.

Comments on this clonotype: At one end the junction does not follow the germline gene, possibly because of a read error. V gene TRBV4-3 combines with J gene TRBJ1-2; no firm D call. The germline gives CDR1 LGHNA, CDR2 YSLEER. The CDR3 spans 17 residues. CDR3 protein: CASGQAPRVQPSGGYTF. The CDR3, as DNA: TGCGCCAGCGGCCAAGCCCCGCGGGTACAGCCATCCGGTGGCTACACCTTC.

This chain uses TRBV5-5 with TRBJ1-4; no definite D call. This CDR3 is 14 amino acids long. With 4 bases removed from V and 0 bases from J, the gap between germline ends came to 7 bases. CDR1 is SGHKS and CDR2 is YYEKEE in the germline V gene (reference sequence). CDR3 DNA: TGTGCCAGCAGCAAAGATGCAACTAATGAAAAACTGTTTTTT. Protein sequence: CASSKDATNEKLFF. The complete variable domain, with remaining parts taken from reference TRBV5-5 and TRBJ1-4, reads DAGVTQSPTHLIKTRGQQVTLRCSPISGHKSVSWYQQVLGQGPQFIFQYYEKEERGRGNFPDRFSARQFPNYSSELNVNALLLGDSALYLCASSKDATNEKLFFGSGTQLSVL.

This clonotype was observed a single time. This chain links TRBV13 with TRBJ2-7; tentatively, D is TRBD2 (6 bases). Per germline, CDR1 PRHDT and CDR2 FYEKMQ (reference sequence). Trimming stripped 4 bases from V and 5 bases from J, with 18 bases between. The CDR3 runs 15 residues. Written as DNA, the CDR3 is TGTGCCAGCAGCTCCCGGGCTAGAGGGAGGCACGAGCAGTACTTC. Protein: CASSSRARGRHEQYF.

This clonotype was seen once. The germline gene is not matched at one end of the junction; a read error may be the cause. The rearrangement joins TRBV5-4 to TRBJ2-5; D call uncertain. The germline gives CDR1 SGHNT, CDR2 YYREEE (reference sequence). This CDR3 spans 12 amino acids. CDR3 nucleotides: TGTGCCAGCAGCTTCTCGTCCCTGACCCAATACTTC. Protein: CASSFSSLTQYF.

A remark on this clonotype: Since a much larger clone is just one base distant, this may be a read error. This sequence joins TRBV10-3 and TRBJ1-4; TRBD1 aligns across 9 bases. The CDR3 contains 14 residues. Germline lookup yields CDR1 ENHRY and CDR2 SYGVKD. The V gene end was trimmed by 6 bases and the J gene end by 7 bases; junction bases not matched to a gene: 6. The CDR3 loop reads CAISDDRGGEKLFF. As DNA, the CDR3 is TGTGCCATCAGCGATGACAGGGGGGGTGAAAAACTGTTTTTT.

Comment on this clonotype: A junction end diverges from the germline sequence, so it may reflect a read error. The genes are TRBV29-1 and TRBJ1-5; maybe TRBD1 (5 bases). Germline CDR1 reads SQVTM; CDR2 reads ANQGSEA. The CDR3 totals 14 residues. CDR3 nucleotide sequence: TGCATCGTGAGAGTCGGGGGTTTCAATCAGGCCCAGCATTTT. It is translated as CIVRVGGFNQAQHF. Based on the CDR3 plus reference TRBV29-1 and TRBJ1-5, the full variable domain is SAVISQKPSRDICQRGTSLTIQCQVDSQVTMMFWYRQQPGQSLTLIATANQGSEATYESGFVIDKFPISRPNLTFSTLTVSNMSPEDSSIYLCIVRVGGFNQAQHFGDGTRLSIL.

In regard to this clonotype: Since the CDR3 does not end with the conserved phenylalanine or tryptophan, this likely comes from a read error. This chain connects TRBV11-2 to TRBJ2-2; D gene ambiguous. The germline gives CDR1 SGHAT, CDR2 FQNNGV. CDR3 size: 15 residues. The CDR3 sequence: CASGLVGQVTGELFI. CDR3 sequence (DNA): TGTGCCAGCGGCTTAGTTGGCCAGGTCACAGGGGAGCTGTTTATT.

This chain joins TRBV4-2 and TRBJ2-3; D not resolved. The V end lost 1 base, the J end lost 3 bases, and 17 bases lay between the germline ends. CDR3 length: 17 residues. CDR1 is LGHNA and CDR2 is YNFKEQ in the germline V gene. CDR3 sequence (DNA): TGTGCCAGCAGCCAAGTCCCGACGGGCCCTTGTACAGATACGCAGTATTTT. Residues: CASSQVPTGPCTDTQYF.

This chain joins TRBV6-4 and TRBJ2-2, with 8 positions matching TRBD1. V gave up 6 bases and J gave up 3 bases; unmatched junction bases: 3. Germline CDR1 reads MRHNA; CDR2 reads SNTAGT. The CDR3 covers 14 residues. CDR3 sequence (DNA): TGTGCCAGCAGCCGGGGACAGGACACCGGGGAGCTGTTTTTT. It is translated as CASSRGQDTGELFF.

This clonotype was counted a few times. The V call is TRBV5-6, the J call TRBJ2-5; D is perhaps TRBD1 (5 bases). Per the germline V gene, CDR1 is SGHDT and CDR2 is YYEEEE. The CDR3 has 11 residues. Trimming left V 0 bases short and J 9 bases short, with 6 bases between. The CDR3, as DNA: TGTGCCAGCAGCTTGGCCAGGGCCCAGTACTTC. Encoded protein: CASSLARAQYF.

A note on this clonotype: Its ends do not fully match the called genes, so a read error is possible. V gene TRBV6-5 combines with J gene TRBJ1-6; D is ambiguous. Germline V gene lookup returns CDR1 MNHEY and CDR2 SVGAGI. The CDR3 runs 17 residues. The DNA for the CDR3 is TGTGCCAGCAGTCTCCAAGTCGGTGGAGAATATAATACACCCCTCCACTTT. Protein: CASSLQVGGEYNTPLHF.

Note on this clonotype: A much larger clone is a single base away; this may be a read error. The chain has TRBV4-1 and TRBJ2-2, with D possibly matching TRBD2 (5 bases). The CDR3 loop spans 14 amino acids. Germline-derived CDR1 and CDR2 are MGHRA and YSYEKL. The CDR3 region has the DNA TGCGCCAGCAGCCCCAGCGTCAACACCGGGGAGCCGTTTTTT. As protein: CASSPSVNTGEPFF.

This clonotype appeared many times. The chain joins TRBV11-2 to TRBJ2-5, with a possible D match to TRBD2 (5 bases). CDR1 SGHAT and CDR2 FQNNGV come from the germline V gene. This CDR3 region has 13 residues. Trimming took off 6 bases at V and 2 bases at J, with 10 bases between the two ends. DNA for the CDR3: TGTGCCAGCAGTTCGGACTTACAAGAGACCCAGTACTTC. Residues: CASSSDLQETQYF.

Remarks on this clonotype: Its ends do not fully match the called genes, so a read error is possible. This chain links TRBV11-2 with TRBJ1-6; D ambiguous. This CDR3 is 14 amino acids long. Per germline, CDR1 SGHAT and CDR2 FQNNGV. The CDR3 DNA is TGTGTCAGCAGTCCCAGGTTCGATAGTTCACCCCTCCACTTT. Translation: CVSSPRFDSSPLHF.

The table lists this clonotype with a few counts. The chain combines TRBV24-1 with TRBJ2-2; D ambiguous. The germline CDR1 and CDR2 sequences are KGHDR and SFDVKD. The CDR3 loop spans 14 amino acids. Trimming stripped 5 bases from V and 4 bases from J, with 10 bases between. The CDR3 loop reads CATSGTSPTGELFF. In DNA, the CDR3 is TGTGCCACCAGTGGTACCAGTCCCACCGGGGAGCTGTTTTTT.

This clonotype was picked up a small number of times. The J gene is TRBJ1-1, the V gene TRBV28; TRBD1 might be the D (6 bases). CDR3 size: 17 residues. Germline V gene lookup returns CDR1 MDHEN and CDR2 SYDVKM. The ends were cut back, 1 base at V and 0 bases at J, with 15 bases in the middle. The CDR3 sequence is CASSLLSGGRMNTEAFF. The CDR3 bases are TGTGCCAGCAGTTTATTGTCCGGGGGCCGGATGAACACTGAAGCTTTCTTT.

This clonotype was observed a single time. The CDR3 DNA is TGTGCCAGCAGCAACAGGGAGGGCTTGTGTGAGCAGTTCTTC. Translated, it gives CASSNREGLCEQFF. The chain couples TRBV6-5 to TRBJ2-1; weak D call: TRBD2 (7 bases). The CDR3 has 14 residues. V was pared by 6 bases and J by 9 bases, with 18 bases between. Germline V lookup: CDR1 MNHEY, CDR2 SVGAGI.

This clonotype was seen a single time. One junction end does not reproduce the germline sequence, and a read error may be involved. V gene TRBV5-6 combines with J gene TRBJ2-1; TRBD2 agrees at 7 bases. The CDR3 spans 16 residues. The germline V gene encodes CDR1 SGHDT and CDR2 YYEEEE. CDR3 coding DNA: TGTGCCAGCAGCTTGGATGGGGGGGAGTCCTACAATGAGCAGTCCTTC. Amino acids: CASSLDGGESYNEQSF.

The rearrangement uses TRBV5-1 and TRBJ2-1; D call uncertain. Germline CDR1 is SGHRS and CDR2 is YFSETQ. The CDR3 totals 14 residues. Deletions cut 7 bases from V and 2 bases from J, with 13 bases between. CDR3 sequence: CASAGGGPYNEQFF. CDR3 nucleotides: TGCGCCAGCGCTGGCGGCGGTCCCTACAATGAGCAGTTCTTC.

The rearrangement joins TRBV10-3 to TRBJ2-2; 8 bases are shared with TRBD1. The germline V gene has CDR1 ENHRY and CDR2 SYGVKD. The CDR3 length is 15 residues. V lost 6 bases to trimming and J lost 4 bases; unmatched junction nucleotides: 7. CDR3 nucleotides: TGTGCCATCAGATCAGGACAGGGTGGCACCGGGGAGCTGTTTTTT. The encoded protein is CAIRSGQGGTGELFF.

This chain connects TRBV11-2 to TRBJ2-1, with TRBD2 as a possible D gene (5 bases). With 2 bases removed from V and 8 bases from J, the gap between germline ends came to 13 bases. CDR1 and CDR2 from the germline V gene are SGHAT and FQNNGV. This CDR3 spans 14 amino acids. DNA for the CDR3: TGTGCCAGCAGCTTACAACTCGGGGTGGATGAGCAGTTCTTC. Protein sequence: CASSLQLGVDEQFF.

Note on this clonotype: A much larger clone lies one base from this, so it may be a read error. V usage is TRBV6-5 and J usage is TRBJ2-7; TRBD2 might be the D (6 bases). Germline CDR1 reads MNHEY; CDR2 reads SVGAGI. The CDR3 is 16 residues long. The V end was cut by 6 bases, the J end by 3 bases, with 21 bases between. The CDR3 DNA follows: TGTGCCAGCAGCCCCTCAACGACTGCGCGGGACTACGAGCAGTACTTC. This gives the protein CASSPSTTARDYEQYF.